These 8 T cell receptor beta chains share one sample of origin, sequenced in a study of cytotoxic CD8 clonotypes in ibrutinib-treated CLL. Sequencing used immunoSEQ multiplex PCR; TCRdb keeps in-frame clones, though not all of them. There are over 120,000 clones in the sample; about 76% occur only once, and around 4.9% lies in the top ten. This specimen was PBMCs, taken after 24 months of ibrutinib treatment. These receptors were collected from a human donor with chronic lymphocytic leukemia.

The table lists this clone with a count of one. This rearrangement joins TRBV2 to TRBJ2-4, with D unclear. Germline V gives CDR1 SNHLY, CDR2 FYNNEI. The length of the CDR3 is 14 residues. The V and J ends lost 8 bases and 1 base respectively, with 12 bases between them. The DNA of the CDR3 is TGTGCCAGCCTGGGGTCCCCGGCCAAAAACATTCAGTACTTC. Translating gives CASLGSPAKNIQYF.

The chain joins TRBV27 to TRBJ2-1; D may be TRBD1 or TRBD2 (5 bases each). This CDR3 contains 13 residues. Trimming left V 1 base short and J 10 bases short, with 11 bases between. CDR1 and CDR2 (germline): MNHEY, SMNVEV (reference sequence). The CDR3 loop is CASSLWGKGEQFF. The CDR3 DNA follows: TGTGCCAGCAGTTTATGGGGGAAGGGGGAGCAGTTCTTC.

The chain employs TRBV7-3 and TRBJ2-2, with 8 bases lining up with TRBD2. Germline values: CDR1 SGHTA, CDR2 FQGTGA. Trimming removed 0 bases from V and 7 bases from J; junction bases left unmatched: 7. The CDR3 extends over 16 amino acids. The CDR3: CASSLTSSGVFGELFF. In nucleotides, the CDR3 is TGTGCCAGCAGCTTAACGAGTAGCGGGGTGTTCGGGGAGCTGTTTTTT.

The chain joins TRBV5-1 to TRBJ1-2; TRBD1 is a possible D gene (5 bases). This CDR3 has 13 amino acids. CDR1 is SGHRS, CDR2 YFSETQ, per germline. The V and J ends lost 0 bases and 8 bases respectively, with 11 bases between them. The CDR3: CASSLDWDLGYTF. The CDR3 bases are TGCGCCAGCAGCTTGGATTGGGACTTGGGCTACACCTTC.

The chain combines TRBV7-2 with TRBJ1-2; 8 nucleotides align to TRBD1. Germline V gives CDR1 SGHTA, CDR2 FQGNSA. J was trimmed by 4 bases and V by 0 bases; bases with no gene match: 10. The CDR3 has 17 residues. CDR3 nucleotide sequence: TGTGCCAGCAGCTTAGCCCCCTCGGCAGGGGGCGCCTATGGCTACACCTTC. Translating it yields CASSLAPSAGGAYGYTF.

The chain joins TRBV29-1 to TRBJ2-5; possibly TRBD1 for D (5 bases). From germline, CDR1 is SQVTM and CDR2 ANQGSEA. This CDR3 comprises 12 residues. Trimming removed 6 bases from V and 5 bases from J, with 13 bases in between. The CDR3 sequence is CSVEQEWETQYF. The CDR3 DNA follows: TGCAGCGTCGAACAGGAATGGGAGACCCAGTACTTC.

Turning to this clone: It is unclear where the CDR3 begins or ends on the DNA, so no DNA is shown, and the CDR3 is as TCRdb lists it. This chain joins TRBV21-1 and TRBJ2-1; the table's D call, TRBD1, was not checked against the DNA. TRBV21-1 is flagged as a pseudogene. The CDR3 contains 14 residues when both ends are counted. The CDR3 reads CASSKFGRGNEQFF.

The chain employs TRBV7-2 and TRBJ1-2, with a tentative D call TRBD1 (6 bases). Per the germline V gene, CDR1 is SGHTA and CDR2 is FQGNSA. Trimming removed 1 base at V and 4 bases at J, with 13 bases between. This CDR3 spans 15 amino acids. In DNA, the CDR3 is TGTGCCAGCAGCTTAGTCCCAGGGGTCGGCTATGGCTACACCTTC. Translation gives CASSLVPGVGYGYTF.